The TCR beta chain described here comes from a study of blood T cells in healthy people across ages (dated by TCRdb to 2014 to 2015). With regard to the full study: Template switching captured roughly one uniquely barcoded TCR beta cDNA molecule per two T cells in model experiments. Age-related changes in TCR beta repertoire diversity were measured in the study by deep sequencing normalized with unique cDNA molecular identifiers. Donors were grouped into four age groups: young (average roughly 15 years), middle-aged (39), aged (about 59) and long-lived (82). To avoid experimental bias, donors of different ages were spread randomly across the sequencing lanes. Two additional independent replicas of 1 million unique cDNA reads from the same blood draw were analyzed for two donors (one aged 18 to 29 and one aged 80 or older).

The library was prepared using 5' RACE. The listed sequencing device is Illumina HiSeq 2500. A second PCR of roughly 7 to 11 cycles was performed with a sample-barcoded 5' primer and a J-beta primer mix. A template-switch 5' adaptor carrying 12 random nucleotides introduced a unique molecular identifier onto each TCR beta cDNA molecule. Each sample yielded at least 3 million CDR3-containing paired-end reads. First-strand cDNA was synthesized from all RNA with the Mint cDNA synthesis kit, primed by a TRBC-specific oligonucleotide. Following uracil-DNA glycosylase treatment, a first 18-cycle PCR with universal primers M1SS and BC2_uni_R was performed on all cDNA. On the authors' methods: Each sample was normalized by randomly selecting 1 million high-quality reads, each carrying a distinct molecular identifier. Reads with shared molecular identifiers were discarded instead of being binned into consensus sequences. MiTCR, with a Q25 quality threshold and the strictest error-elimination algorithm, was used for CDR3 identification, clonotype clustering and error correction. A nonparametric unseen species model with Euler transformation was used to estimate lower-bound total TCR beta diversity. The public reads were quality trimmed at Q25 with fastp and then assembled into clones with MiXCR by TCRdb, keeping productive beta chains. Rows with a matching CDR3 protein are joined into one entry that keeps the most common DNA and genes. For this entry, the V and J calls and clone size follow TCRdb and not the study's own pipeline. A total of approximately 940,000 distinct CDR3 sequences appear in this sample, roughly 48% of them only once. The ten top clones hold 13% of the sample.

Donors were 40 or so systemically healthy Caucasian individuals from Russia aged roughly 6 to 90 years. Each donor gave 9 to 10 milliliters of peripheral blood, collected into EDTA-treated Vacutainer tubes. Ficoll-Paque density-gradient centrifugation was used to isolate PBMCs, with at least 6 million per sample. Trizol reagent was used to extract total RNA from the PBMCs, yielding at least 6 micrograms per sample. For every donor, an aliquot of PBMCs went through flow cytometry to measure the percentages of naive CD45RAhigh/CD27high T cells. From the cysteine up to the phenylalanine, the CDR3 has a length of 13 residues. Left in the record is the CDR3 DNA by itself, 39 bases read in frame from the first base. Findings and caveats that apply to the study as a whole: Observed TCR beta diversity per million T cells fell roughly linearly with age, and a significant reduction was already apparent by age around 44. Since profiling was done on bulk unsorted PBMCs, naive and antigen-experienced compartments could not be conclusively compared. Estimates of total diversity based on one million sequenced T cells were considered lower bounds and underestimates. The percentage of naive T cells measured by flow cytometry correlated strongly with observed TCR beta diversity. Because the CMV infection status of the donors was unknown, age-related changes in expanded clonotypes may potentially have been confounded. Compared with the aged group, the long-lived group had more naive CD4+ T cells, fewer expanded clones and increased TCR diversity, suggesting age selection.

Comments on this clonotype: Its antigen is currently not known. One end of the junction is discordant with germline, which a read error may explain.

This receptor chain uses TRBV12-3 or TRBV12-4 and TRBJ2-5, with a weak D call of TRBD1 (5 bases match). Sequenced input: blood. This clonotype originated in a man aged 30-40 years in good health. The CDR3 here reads CASSPRAQETQNF. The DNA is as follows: TGTGCCAGCAGTCCCAGGGCGCAAGAGACCCAGAACTTC.